These 2 T cell receptor beta chains originate from one sample sequenced in a study of naive and memory T cell subsets. Study-level results: Possibly reflecting memory cells re-expressing CD45RA, a few larger clonotypes occurred in naive repertoires, especially CD8.

These receptors' antigens are unknown. The beta constant-region primer was an equimolar mix of two oligonucleotides covering TRBC1 and TRBC2. Ligated cDNA was amplified by four rounds of PCR with nested alpha and beta constant-region primers and SP2. TCRdb reprocessed the UMI-ligation and nested PCR reads via MiXCR and lists one record per CDR3 protein. In the table there are roughly 150,000 distinct CDR3 sequences, approximately 18% of which are singletons. Sample: naive CD8+ T cells from blood. The receptor source for this set is a human donor in good health.

The chain uses TRBV7-8 and TRBJ2-3, with D tentatively TRBD1 (6 bases). The CDR3 is made up of 15 amino acids. The V gene's germline CDR1 is SGHVS and CDR2 FQNEAQ. V was trimmed by 5 bases and J by 2 bases, leaving 14 bases between them. CDR3 amino acids: CASSITGTYTDTQYF. The CDR3 region has the DNA TGTGCCAGCAGCATAACAGGGACCTACACAGATACGCAGTATTTT.

The genes are TRBV12-3 or TRBV12-4 and TRBJ2-1; D uncertain. The CDR3 is 12 amino acids. V was clipped by 5 bases and J by 2 bases, with 4 bases between them. CDR3 sequence reads: CASSRTYNEQFF. CDR3 DNA: TGTGCCAGCAGTAGGACCTACAATGAGCAGTTCTTC.